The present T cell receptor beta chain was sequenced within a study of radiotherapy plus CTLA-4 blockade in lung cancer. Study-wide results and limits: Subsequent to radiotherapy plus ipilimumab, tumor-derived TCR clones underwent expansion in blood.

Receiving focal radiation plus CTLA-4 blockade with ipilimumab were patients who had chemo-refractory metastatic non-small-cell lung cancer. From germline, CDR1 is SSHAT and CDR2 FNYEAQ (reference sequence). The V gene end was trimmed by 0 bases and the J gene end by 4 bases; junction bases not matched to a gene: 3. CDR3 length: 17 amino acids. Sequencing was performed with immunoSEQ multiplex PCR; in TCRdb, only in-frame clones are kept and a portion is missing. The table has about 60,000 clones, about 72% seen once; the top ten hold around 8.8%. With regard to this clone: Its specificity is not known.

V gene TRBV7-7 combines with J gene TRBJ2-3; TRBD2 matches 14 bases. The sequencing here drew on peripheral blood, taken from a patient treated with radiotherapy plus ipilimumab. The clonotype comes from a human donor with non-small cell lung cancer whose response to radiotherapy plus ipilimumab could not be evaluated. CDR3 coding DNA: TGTGCCAGCAGCTTAGCAGGGGGACTAGCGGGAGCAGATACGCAGTATTTT. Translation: CASSLAGGLAGADTQYF.